The rows below give T cell receptor beta chains drawn from one sample of a study of cytomegalovirus exposure and HLA in healthy donors. Assay: immunoSEQ multiplex PCR; the TCRdb copy retains only in-frame clones and omits some. In the table there are some 150,000 clones, 76% of which are singletons. Sequenced: PBMCs. These receptors were taken from a woman between 40 and 55 years old in good health and CMV-seronegative. Each CDR3 is given with its conserved first and last residue. Fields, in order: D gene, clone size, J gene, CDR3 length, V gene, CDR3 protein, CDR3 DNA. The D gene is left open where the match is weak. Size tells how often a clone was seen (once, few, many) or the class of an expanded clone, and some rows leave it out.

NA once TRBJ1-1 16 TRBV30 CAWSLNPGSSFTEAFF TGTGCCTGGAGCCTAAACCCGGGTTCTTCCTTCACTGAAGCTTTCTTT
TRBD1 NA TRBJ1-2 18 TRBV4-1 CASSLTPSGTGSLSGYTF TGCGCCAGCAGTTTAACTCCCTCCGGGACAGGGAGTCTAAGTGGCTACACCTTC
TRBD1 NA TRBJ1-6 15 TRBV6-5 CASTDRARYNSPLHF TGTGCCAGCACCGACAGGGCTAGATATAATTCACCCCTCCACTTT
NA NA TRBJ2-7 15 TRBV11-2 CASSLEGQGRNEQYF TGTGCCAGCAGCTTAGAGGGGCAGGGGAGAAACGAGCAGTACTTC
TRBD1 few TRBJ2-6 16 TRBV10-3 CAIMGTGGTGANVLTF TGTGCCATCATGGGAACAGGGGGGACTGGGGCCAACGTCCTGACTTTC
NA few TRBJ1-1 17 TRBV5-1 CASSLNLGRGSNTEAFF TGCGCCAGCAGCTTGAATCTGGGAAGGGGGTCGAACACTGAAGCTTTCTTT
NA NA TRBJ2-4 13 TRBV18 CASSPGRGDIQYF TGTGCCAGCTCACCGGGCAGGGGGGACATTCAGTACTTC
NA NA TRBJ2-7 14 TRBV28 CASTAPTISYEQYF TGTGCCAGCACCGCCCCGACTATTTCCTACGAGCAGTACTTC
NA few TRBJ2-5 15 TRBV2 CASSHDFPTQETQYF TGTGCCAGCAGTCACGACTTCCCCACGCAAGAGACCCAGTACTTC
NA NA TRBJ1-2 10 TRBV30 CAERAGGYTF TGTGCTGAGCGGGCAGGGGGCTACACCTTC
NA NA TRBJ1-1 15 TRBV21-1 CASSFRGHENTEAFF TGTGCCAGCAGCTTTCGAGGGCATGAGAACACTGAAGCTTTCTTT
TRBD1 few TRBJ1-1 14 TRBV6-5 CASSYSTGGLEAFF TGTGCCAGCAGTTACTCGACAGGGGGACTTGAAGCTTTCTTT
TRBD2 few TRBJ2-7 16 TRBV11-1 CASSLFRGGTSYEQYF TGTGCCAGCAGCCTCTTTCGCGGGGGGACGAGCTACGAGCAGTACTTC
NA NA TRBJ2-1 13 TRBV27 CASSFSGYNEQFF TGTGCCAGCAGTTTTTCGGGATACAATGAGCAGTTCTTC
NA NA TRBJ2-3 13 TRBV5-4 CASSLDSPGTQYF TGTGCCAGCAGCTTGGACTCGCCGGGGACGCAGTATTTT
NA NA TRBJ2-1 14 TRBV10-1 CASRSGTINNEQFF TGCGCCAGCAGGTCCGGGACAATCAACAATGAGCAGTTCTTC
TRBD1 once TRBJ2-3 14 TRBV18 CASSTDRGTDTQYF TGTGCCAGCTCGACGGACAGGGGGACAGATACGCAGTATTTT
TRBD1 NA TRBJ1-1 14 TRBV10-2 CDSSETGGDFEAFF TGCGACAGCAGTGAAACAGGGGGAGATTTCGAAGCTTTCTTT
NA NA TRBJ1-1 13 TRBV6-5 CASSYGADTEAFF TGTGCCAGCAGTTACGGGGCCGACACTGAAGCTTTCTTT
TRBD1 once TRBJ1-1 18 TRBV19 CASSINNNRGRRFAEAFF TGTGCCAGTAGTATTAACAATAACAGGGGGCGCAGATTTGCTGAAGCTTTCTTT
TRBD1 NA TRBJ2-5 15 TRBV5-1 CASSTWGDRVETQYF TGCGCCAGCAGCACTTGGGGGGACAGGGTTGAGACCCAGTACTTC
NA NA TRBJ2-7 11 TRBV5-1 CASSSAYEQYF TGCGCCAGCAGCTCCGCCTACGAGCAGTACTTC
NA NA TRBJ2-6 17 TRBV7-9 CSSSFPNPGAGANVLTF TGTTCCAGCAGCTTTCCCAACCCGGGGGCTGGGGCCAACGTCCTGACTTTC
TRBD1 NA TRBJ1-1 16 TRBV4-1 CASSFGQGARVPEAFF TGCGCCAGCAGCTTCGGACAGGGGGCGCGGGTTCCTGAAGCTTTCTTT
NA NA TRBJ1-1 15 TRBV4-1 CASSLTGGYGTEAFF TGCGCCAGCAGCCTAACGGGGGGCTATGGCACTGAAGCTTTCTTT
TRBD2 NA TRBJ2-5 17 TRBV30 CAWKEIKGRGGLETQYF TGTGCCTGGAAAGAGATAAAGGGGCGGGGGGGCCTGGAGACCCAGTACTTC
TRBD1 NA TRBJ2-1 14 TRBV10-3 CAISERQGLNEQFF TGTGCCATCAGTGAACGACAGGGGCTCAATGAGCAGTTCTTC